The 11 T cell receptor beta chains reported below all come from one sample, sequenced in a study of preoperative IRX-2 immunotherapy in early breast cancer (dated by TCRdb to 2018 to 2020). According to the study, the label for this sample's treatment or condition signals: preoperative locoregional IRX-2 cytokine immunotherapy. The library came from the immunoSEQ multiplex PCR assay. Imported from immuneACCESS, the table was reduced by TCRdb to in-frame sequences with V and J called. These copies leave out some clones; in studies compared against another copy, an unresolved V gene accounts for under half, and the cause of the remainder is not known. The sample has around 95,000 clones on record, just over 85% of them singletons. The ten largest clones take up about 2% of the sample. The sequencing here drew on tumor tissue, taken after IRX-2 immunotherapy. The receptors come from a human donor with breast cancer.

J is TRBJ1-5 and V is TRBV6-8; D may be TRBD1 (5 bases). Germline V gene sequence: CDR1 MNHGY, CDR2 SAAAGT. Trimming shortened V by 10 bases and J by 7 bases, and 17 bases separated the two germline ends. The CDR3 spans 13 residues. In DNA form, the CDR3 reads TGTGCCATTCAGGGTTCCGGAGGACAGCCCCAGCATTTT. This sequence encodes CAIQGSGGQPQHF.

The chain links TRBV7-6 to TRBJ1-6; 8 bases agree with TRBD1. The CDR3 length is 16 residues. CDR1 is SGHVS and CDR2 is FNYEAQ in the germline V gene. V was clipped by 5 bases and J by 10 bases; unmatched bases: 13. The CDR3 sequence is CASSRTTGGLGSPLHF. DNA of the CDR3: TGTGCCAGCAGCAGGACTACAGGGGGATTGGGGTCACCCCTCCACTTT.

This clone was seen a single time. The chain links TRBV14 to TRBJ2-7; no clear D gene. Trimming pared 0 bases from V and 3 bases from J, leaving 9 bases between. The CDR3 consists of 14 residues. Germline lookup yields CDR1 SGHDN and CDR2 FVKESK. The CDR3 DNA sequence: TGTGCCAGCAGCCAAGACAGAACGATCTACGAGCAGTACTTC. It encodes CASSQDRTIYEQYF.

The V gene is TRBV29-1, the J gene TRBJ2-7; TRBD2 matches at 15 bases. Per the germline V gene, CDR1 is SQVTM and CDR2 is ANQGSEA. There are 13 residues in the CDR3. The V segment lost 6 bases and the J segment 4 bases; nucleotides outside the gene matches: 1. CDR3 protein: CSVGLAGGYEQYF. DNA for the CDR3: TGCAGCGTAGGACTAGCGGGAGGGTACGAGCAGTACTTC.

The chain recombines TRBV30 with TRBJ2-3; D possibly corresponds to TRBD1 (7 bases). This CDR3 has 14 residues. The V and J ends lost 2 bases and 4 bases respectively, with 13 bases between them. Germline V gives CDR1 GTSNPN, CDR2 SVGIG (reference sequence). CDR3 nucleotide sequence: TGTGCCTGGAGTCAGGGGGGAAGCCCAGATACGCAGTATTTT. Translated: CAWSQGGSPDTQYF.

A few counts support this clone. The rearrangement joins TRBV6-1 to TRBJ1-5; D is ambiguous. Germline values: CDR1 MNHNS, CDR2 SASEGT. The CDR3 sequence is 13 residues long. V lost 1 base and J lost 4, with 5 bases in between. CDR3 protein: CASSEVRNQPQHF. In DNA form, the CDR3 reads TGTGCCAGCAGTGAAGTGCGGAATCAGCCCCAGCATTTT.

CDR3 bases: TGTGCCAGCAGTTTAGGGACAGGGATCGGTCAGCCCCAGCATTTT. Protein sequence: CASSLGTGIGQPQHF. V usage is TRBV28 and J usage is TRBJ1-5; 9 positions agree with TRBD1. This CDR3 comprises 15 residues. CDR1 is MDHEN and CDR2 is SYDVKM in the germline V gene. V dropped 2 bases and J dropped 6; count of bases not matched to a gene: 5.

The genes are TRBV28 and TRBJ2-6; the D is unclear. Germline CDR1 and CDR2: MDHEN and SYDVKM. Trimming left V 1 base short and J 3 bases short, with 7 bases between. The CDR3 has 15 amino acids. CDR3 region: CASSLSRFGANVLTF. The CDR3, as DNA: TGTGCCAGCAGTTTATCCAGATTTGGGGCCAACGTCCTGACTTTC.

This clone was found once. This rearrangement joins TRBV7-8 to TRBJ2-3, with unresolved D. This CDR3 region has 17 residues. V dropped 1 base and J dropped 2 bases, with 16 bases sitting between them. Per the germline V gene, CDR1 is SGHVS and CDR2 is FQNEAQ. Here the CDR3 reads CASSLGSGIPVTDTQYF. DNA of the CDR3: TGTGCCAGCAGCTTAGGATCGGGCATTCCGGTCACAGATACGCAGTATTTT. The complete variable domain, with remaining parts taken from reference TRBV7-8 and TRBJ2-3, reads GAGVSQSPRYKVAKRGQDVALRCDPISGHVSLFWYQQALGQGPEFLTYFQNEAQLDKSGLPSDRFFAERPEGSVSTLKIQRTQQEDSAVYLCASSLGSGIPVTDTQYFGPGTRLTVL.

This clone was observed a handful of times. The V call is TRBV11-3, the J call TRBJ2-7; 8 bases match TRBD1. V shed 5 bases and J 2 bases; nucleotides not matched to a gene: 8. CDR1 SGHNT and CDR2 YENEEA come from the germline V gene. This CDR3 is built from 15 residues. The CDR3 loop reads CASSRDRSGTYEQYF. The CDR3 DNA follows: TGTGCCAGCAGCCGGGACAGGTCGGGGACCTACGAGCAGTACTTC.

The chain combines TRBV6-8 with TRBJ2-1; D gene ambiguous. This CDR3 region has 14 residues. V was trimmed by 4 bases and J by 6 bases, leaving 13 bases between them. CDR1 and CDR2 from the germline V gene are MNHGY and SAAAGT. The CDR3: CASSFSGPSNEQFF. The CDR3 DNA reads TGTGCCAGCAGTTTTTCCGGGCCGTCCAATGAGCAGTTCTTC.